The text below deals with one T cell receptor beta chain. Its antigen has not been determined. Per-nucleotide qualities are absent, and no much larger clonotype sits a single base away. Using the deep immunoSEQ assay, TCR CDR3 regions were amplified from genomic DNA by multiplex PCR. Extracted genomic DNA from each cell subset was spread evenly across all wells of several immunoSEQ 96-well plates, with each plate serving as a replicate. For sorted subsets, about 220 ng of genomic DNA, equivalent to 25,000 to 35,000 T cell genomes, went into each replicate PCR. Purified libraries were measured with a Qubit 3.0 fluorometer, size-checked on a Bioanalyzer 2100, and measured again with the KAPA Library Quantification kit. A separate single-read 150-cycle Illumina NextSeq 550 flow cell was used to sequence each immunoSEQ 96-well plate. From the authors' description of their analysis: Because the immunoSEQ output included only junctional sequences and no quality scores, the filtering could not be the same as the filtering used for full-length reads. Sequences were annotated with PyIR, a Python wrapper for IgBLAST v1.9, using IMGT germline references to assign V/J genes and CDR3. Reads were filtered out if the reads had weak V/J assignments (E-value above 1e-6), no CDR3, stop codons, out-of-frame junctions, or ambiguous translated residues. V3J clonotypes were defined by identical inferred V gene, J gene, and CDR3 amino acid sequence. Percentage overlap between repertoires was calculated by dividing the number of shared unique clonotypes by the size of the smaller repertoire. RTK rarefaction, the Chao1 estimator, and Recon v2.1 estimates of unobserved clonotypes were used to assess repertoire richness. Generation probabilities were computed with OLGA for all TCRbeta clonotypes obtained by the gDNA method from four donors. TCRdb limited this immuneACCESS table to in-frame rearrangements with V and J called. A share of clones is missing; checked studies link under half to unresolved V genes, and the rest is unexplained. V and J calls and clone size come straight from that table; D and trimming were deduced from the DNA. The table for this sample lists millions of clones; about 95% of them were counted only once. The ten largest clonotypes hold 0.9% to 1.3% of the sample.

From cysteine to phenylalanine, the CDR3 is 17 amino acids long. The kept DNA is CDR3 alone, 51 bases in frame from the first base. V is reduced by 4 bases and J by 0 bases, leaving a spacing of 17 bases between them. CDR1 and CDR2 are drawn from the germline V gene: SGDLS, YYNGEE. This sample stems from a study of shared clonotypes between healthy human individuals (dated by TCRdb to 2018 to 2021). About the investigation overall: The cohort comprised a couple of women and a few men aged 18 to 49 years. Leukapheresis yielded between about 0.9 and 9.5 billion PBMCs per donor. Libraries were prepared and TCR repertoires were sequenced by different laboratories using diverse techniques, in order to increase sequencing depth and limit assay-specific biases. For each donor, CD4 naive and CD4 memory were each given three plates, CD8 naive was given two plates, and CD8 memory was given one plate. Blood TCR repertoires of five healthy adults were deeply sequenced to estimate repertoire size and the extent of clonotype sharing between individuals.

Here is what the overall study found, with its caveats: Pairwise subsampling indicated that sequencing depth was expected to affect the degree of clonotype sharing among donors. The genetic and exposure-history diversity represented was limited by the small number of donors. Even with the large sequencing depth, rarefaction of the sorted-subset datasets indicated that sequencing was incomplete. Sampling was restricted to blood, and TCR repertoires in tissue are likely to differ from TCR repertoires in blood. Around 5% of naive CD4, more than 3% of naive CD8, 2.3% of memory CD4, and 0.4% of memory CD8 clonotypes were shared across several donors. Compared with non-shared clonotypes, clonotypes shared by all four sorted-subset donors had higher generation probabilities. Naive subsets generally had larger estimated clonotype richness than memory subsets.

CD8 naive samples consisted of CD45RO-negative cells that were positively selected for CCR7, yielding a CD45RA+CCR7+ population without TemRA cells. The donors were healthy, HIV-negative adults with no recently reported acute infections or vaccinations. Every donor was a Caucasian adult residing in Nashville, Tennessee, USA. After blood collection by leukapheresis, PBMCs were isolated using Ficoll-Histopaque density gradient centrifugation and then cryopreserved in the vapor phase of liquid nitrogen. Analytical flow cytometry was used to check the purity and quantity of every magnetically sorted T cell population. Genomic DNA was isolated from each sorted fraction and quantified by UV absorbance on a Nanodrop 2000c.

The clonotype comes from a man in his late teens or twenties in good health. The sequence links TRBV9 to TRBJ1-3, with the D gene too uncertain to name. What was sequenced was naive CD8+ T cells sorted from blood. This specimen's cell subset or site label, per the study, means: CD45RA+CCR7+. CDR3 sequence: CASSFEPGGSSGNTIYF. The sequenced DNA: TGTGCCAGCAGCTTCGAACCCGGCGGGAGCTCTGGAAACACCATATATTTT.